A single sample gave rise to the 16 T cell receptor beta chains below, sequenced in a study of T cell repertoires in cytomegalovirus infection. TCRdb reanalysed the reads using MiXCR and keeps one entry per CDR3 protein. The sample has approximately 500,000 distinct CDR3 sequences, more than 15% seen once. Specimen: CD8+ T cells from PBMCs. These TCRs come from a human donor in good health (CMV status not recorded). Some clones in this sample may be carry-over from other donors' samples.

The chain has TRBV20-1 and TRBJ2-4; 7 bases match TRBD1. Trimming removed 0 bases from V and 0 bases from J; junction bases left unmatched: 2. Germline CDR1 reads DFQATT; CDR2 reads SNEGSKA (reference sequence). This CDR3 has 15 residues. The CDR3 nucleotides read TGCAGTGCTAGAGATGGGACAGTAGCCAAAAACATTCAGTACTTC. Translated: CSARDGTVAKNIQYF.

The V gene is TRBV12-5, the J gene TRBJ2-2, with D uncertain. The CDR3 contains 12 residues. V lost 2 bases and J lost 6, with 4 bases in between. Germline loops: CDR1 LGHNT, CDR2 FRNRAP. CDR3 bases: TGTGCTAGTGGTTTGAATCCCGGGGAGCTGTTTTTT. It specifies CASGLNPGELFF.

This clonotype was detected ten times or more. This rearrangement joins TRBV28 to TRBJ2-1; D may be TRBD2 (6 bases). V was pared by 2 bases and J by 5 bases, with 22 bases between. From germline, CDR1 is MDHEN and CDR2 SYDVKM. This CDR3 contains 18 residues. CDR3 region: CASSLAIFDREWDNEQFF. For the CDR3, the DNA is TGTGCCAGCAGTTTAGCCATCTTCGACCGGGAGTGGGACAATGAGCAGTTCTTC.

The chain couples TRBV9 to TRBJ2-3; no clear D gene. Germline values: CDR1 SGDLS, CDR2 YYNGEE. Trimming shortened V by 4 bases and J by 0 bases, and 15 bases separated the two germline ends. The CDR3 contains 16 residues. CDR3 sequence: CASSHMLYPSTDTQYF. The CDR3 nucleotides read TGTGCCAGCAGCCATATGCTATATCCTAGCACAGATACGCAGTATTTT.

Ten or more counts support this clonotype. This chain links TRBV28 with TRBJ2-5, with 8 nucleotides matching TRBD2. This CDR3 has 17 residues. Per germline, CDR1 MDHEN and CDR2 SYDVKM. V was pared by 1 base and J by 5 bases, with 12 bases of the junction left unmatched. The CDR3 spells CASSLFGLAGFFETQYF. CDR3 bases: TGTGCCAGCAGTTTATTTGGGCTAGCGGGTTTTTTTGAGACCCAGTACTTC. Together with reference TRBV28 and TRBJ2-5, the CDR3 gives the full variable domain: DVKVTQSSRYLVKRTGEKVFLECVQDMDHENMFWYRQDPGLGLRLIYFSYDVKMKEKGDIPEGYSVSREKKERFSLILESASTNQTSMYLCASSLFGLAGFFETQYFGPGTRLLVL.

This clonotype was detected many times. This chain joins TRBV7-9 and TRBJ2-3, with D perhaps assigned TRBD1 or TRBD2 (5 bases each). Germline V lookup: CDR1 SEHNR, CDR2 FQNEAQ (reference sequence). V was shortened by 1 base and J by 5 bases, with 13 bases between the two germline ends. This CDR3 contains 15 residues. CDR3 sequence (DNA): TGTGCCAGCAGCTTAGATACGGGGCTTGGAGATACGCAGTATTTT. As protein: CASSLDTGLGDTQYF.

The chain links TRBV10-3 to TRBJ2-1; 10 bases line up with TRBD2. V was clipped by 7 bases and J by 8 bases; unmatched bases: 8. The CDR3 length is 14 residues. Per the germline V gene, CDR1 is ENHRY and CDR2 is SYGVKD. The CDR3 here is CAINSGRAGDEQFF. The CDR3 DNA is TGTGCCATCAACAGCGGGAGGGCCGGGGATGAGCAGTTCTTC.

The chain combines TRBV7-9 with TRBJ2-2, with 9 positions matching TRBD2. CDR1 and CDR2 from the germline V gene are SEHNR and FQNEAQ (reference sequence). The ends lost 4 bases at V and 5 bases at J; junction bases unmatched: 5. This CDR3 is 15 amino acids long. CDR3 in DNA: TGTGCCAGCAGCTCTAGCGGGGTCGGAACCGGGGAGCTGTTTTTT. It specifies CASSSSGVGTGELFF.

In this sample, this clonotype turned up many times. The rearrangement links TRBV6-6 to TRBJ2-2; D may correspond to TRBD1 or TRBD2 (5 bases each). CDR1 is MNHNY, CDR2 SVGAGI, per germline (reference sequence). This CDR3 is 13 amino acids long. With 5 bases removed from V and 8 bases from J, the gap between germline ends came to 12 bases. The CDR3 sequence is CASSHGAGGELFF. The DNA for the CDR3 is TGTGCCAGCAGTCACGGGGCTGGAGGGGAGCTGTTTTTT.

CDR3 loop: CASSPRGPPNEQYF. CDR3 nucleotide sequence: TGTGCCAGCAGCCCCAGGGGCCCCCCCAACGAGCAGTACTTC. This rearrangement joins TRBV7-9 to TRBJ2-7, with D tentatively TRBD1 (6 bases). The CDR3 loop spans 14 amino acids. Trimming took off 5 bases at V and 5 bases at J, with 16 bases between the two ends. Germline V gene data show CDR1 as SEHNR and CDR2 as FQNEAQ (reference sequence).

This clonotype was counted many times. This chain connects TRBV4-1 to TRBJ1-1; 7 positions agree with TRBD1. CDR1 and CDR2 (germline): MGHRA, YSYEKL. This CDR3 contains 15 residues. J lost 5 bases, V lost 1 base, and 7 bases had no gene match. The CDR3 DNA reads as TGCGCCAGCAGCCAAGCTCAGGGGGGGAGGACTGAAGCTTTCTTT. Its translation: CASSQAQGGRTEAFF.

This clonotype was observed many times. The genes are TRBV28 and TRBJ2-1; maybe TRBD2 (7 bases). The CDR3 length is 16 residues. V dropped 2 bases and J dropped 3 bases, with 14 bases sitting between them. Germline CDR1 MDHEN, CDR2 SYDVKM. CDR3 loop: CASSLRGGGLYNEQFF. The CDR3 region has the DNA TGTGCCAGCAGTTTAAGGGGGGGTGGCCTCTACAATGAGCAGTTCTTC. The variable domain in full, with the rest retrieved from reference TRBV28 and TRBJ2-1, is DVKVTQSSRYLVKRTGEKVFLECVQDMDHENMFWYRQDPGLGLRLIYFSYDVKMKEKGDIPEGYSVSREKKERFSLILESASTNQTSMYLCASSLRGGGLYNEQFFGPGTRLTVL.

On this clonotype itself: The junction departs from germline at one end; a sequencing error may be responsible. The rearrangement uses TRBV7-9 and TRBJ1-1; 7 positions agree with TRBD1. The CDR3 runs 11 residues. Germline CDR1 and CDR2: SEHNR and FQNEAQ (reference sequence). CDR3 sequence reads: CATQGPTEDFF. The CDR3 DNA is TGTGCCACACAGGGGCCCACTGAAGATTTCTTT.

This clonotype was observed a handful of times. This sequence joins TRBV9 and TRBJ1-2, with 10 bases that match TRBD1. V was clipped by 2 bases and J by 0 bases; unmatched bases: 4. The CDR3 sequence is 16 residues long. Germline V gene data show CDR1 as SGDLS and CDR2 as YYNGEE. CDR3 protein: CASSVTGGASNYGYTF. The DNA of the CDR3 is TGTGCCAGCAGCGTGACAGGGGGCGCATCTAACTATGGCTACACCTTC.

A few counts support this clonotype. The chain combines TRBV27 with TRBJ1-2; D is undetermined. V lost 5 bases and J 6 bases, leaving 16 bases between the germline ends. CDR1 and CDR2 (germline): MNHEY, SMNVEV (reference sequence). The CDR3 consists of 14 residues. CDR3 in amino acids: CASSPTGPWDGYTF. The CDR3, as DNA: TGTGCCAGCAGTCCCACCGGGCCCTGGGATGGCTACACCTTC.

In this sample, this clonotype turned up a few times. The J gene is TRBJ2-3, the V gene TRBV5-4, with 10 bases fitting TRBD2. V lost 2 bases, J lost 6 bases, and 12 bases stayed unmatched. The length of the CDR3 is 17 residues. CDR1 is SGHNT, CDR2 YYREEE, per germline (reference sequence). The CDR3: CASSFDSQRGGWDTQYF. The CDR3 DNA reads TGTGCCAGCAGCTTTGACTCCCAGCGGGGGGGATGGGATACGCAGTATTTT.